The 2 T cell receptor beta chains below were found in one sample sequenced in a study of blood T cell repertoires in COVID-19. Using immunoSEQ multiplex PCR, the repertoire was profiled, and TCRdb retains in-frame clones only, with some absent. The sample records roughly 160,000 clones, 80% to 85% being singletons. The sequenced sample was PBMCs or T cells enriched from blood (not recorded which). The receptors derive from an older woman who had recovered from COVID-19.

The rearrangement uses TRBV5-1 and TRBJ1-2, with D unresolved. The CDR3 length is 13 residues. The germline V gene has CDR1 SGHRS and CDR2 YFSETQ. V lost 5 bases, J lost 1 base, and 9 bases lay in between. CDR3 region: CASREEVNYGYTF. The CDR3 DNA follows: TGCGCCAGCAGGGAAGAGGTTAACTATGGCTACACCTTC.

The genes are TRBV3-1 (or the pseudogene TRBV3-2) and TRBJ1-1; D unclear. Trimming removed 1 base from V and 2 bases from J, with 8 bases in between. The germline CDR1 and CDR2 sequences are LGHDT and YNNKEL (reference sequence). The CDR3 is 14 residues long. The CDR3 is CASSQGPVNTEAFF. The DNA of the CDR3 is TGTGCCAGCAGCCAAGGTCCGGTCAACACTGAAGCTTTCTTT.